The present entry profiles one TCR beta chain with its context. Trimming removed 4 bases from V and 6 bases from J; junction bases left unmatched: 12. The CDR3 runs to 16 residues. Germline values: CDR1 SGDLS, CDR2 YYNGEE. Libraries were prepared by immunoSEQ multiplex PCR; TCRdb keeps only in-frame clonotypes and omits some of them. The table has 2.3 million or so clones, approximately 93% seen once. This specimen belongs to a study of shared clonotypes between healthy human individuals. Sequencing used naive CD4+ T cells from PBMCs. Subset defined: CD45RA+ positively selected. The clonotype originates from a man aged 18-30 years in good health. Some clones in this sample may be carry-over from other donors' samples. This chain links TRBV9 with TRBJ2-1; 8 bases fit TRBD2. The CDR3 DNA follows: TGTGCCAGCAGCACCCGGGCTAGCGGGCTTGTCAATGAGCAGTTCTTC. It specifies CASSTRASGLVNEQFF.